This entry lists 24 T cell receptor beta chains sequenced from one sample in a study of control samples from healthy donors and cancer patients. Data came from immunoSEQ multiplex PCR; TCRdb stores just in-frame clones and leaves some out. The sample spans fewer than 200,000 clones; the ten largest clones claim 2.2%. The specimen was blood. All receptors derive from a woman aged 25 to 39 in good health.

The CDR3 reads CASSLTGFTGELFF. The DNA of the CDR3 is TGTGCCAGCAGTTTGACAGGTTTCACCGGGGAGCTGTTTTTT. The chain joins TRBV25-1 to TRBJ2-2; possibly TRBD1 for D (6 bases). The CDR3 extends over 14 amino acids. The V gene lost 5 bases and the J gene lost 4 bases, with 11 bases spanning the gap. Germline V gives CDR1 MGHDK, CDR2 SYGVNS.

The chain recombines TRBV6-6 with TRBJ2-1; 9 bases agree with TRBD2. CDR3 length equals 16 residues. The trim removed 5 bases at V and 7 bases at J, leaving 12 bases unmatched. Germline loops: CDR1 MNHNY, CDR2 SVGAGI (reference sequence). CDR3 sequence (DNA): TGTGCCAGCAGTCGATCGGGGACTAGCCTTGGAAATGAGCAGTTCTTC. As protein: CASSRSGTSLGNEQFF.

Note on this clone: The junction differs from germline at one of its ends, possibly a read error. This chain joins TRBV28 and TRBJ1-5; maybe TRBD1 (6 bases). Germline values: CDR1 MDHEN, CDR2 SYDVKM. The CDR3 covers 15 residues. The CDR3, as DNA: TGTGCCAGCAGTGTATGGACAGTTAACAATCAGCCCCAGCATTTT. This gives the protein CASSVWTVNNQPQHF.

The rearrangement joins TRBV27 to TRBJ1-2; TRBD1 aligns across 7 bases. This CDR3 region has 15 residues. CDR1 and CDR2 (germline): MNHEY, SMNVEV (reference sequence). V was pared by 4 bases and J by 1 base, with 6 bases of the junction left unmatched. The chain's CDR3 is CASSSSGGLNYGYTF. The CDR3 DNA reads TGTGCCAGCAGTTCATCAGGGGGGCTTAACTATGGCTACACCTTC.

DNA for the CDR3: TGTGCCAGTAGGTTCCCAGGGGATGGCTACACCTTC. Translating gives CASRFPGDGYTF. The chain joins TRBV19 to TRBJ1-2; maybe TRBD1 (6 bases). Germline CDR1 reads LNHDA; CDR2 reads SQIVND (reference sequence). The V end lost 6 bases, the J end lost 6 bases, and 11 bases lay between the germline ends. The CDR3 is 12 amino acids.

The chain combines TRBV30 with TRBJ2-5; D unclear. Germline CDR1 reads GTSNPN; CDR2 reads SVGIG (reference sequence). The CDR3 has 11 amino acids. Trimming left V 2 bases short and J 5 bases short, with 6 bases between. CDR3 amino acids: CAWSPLETQYF. CDR3 nucleotides: TGTGCCTGGAGTCCACTGGAGACCCAGTACTTC.

J is TRBJ1-5 and V is TRBV5-1; TRBD1 matches 8 bases. This CDR3 region has 16 residues. J gave up 4 bases and V 3 bases, and 9 bases lay outside the gene matches. The V gene's germline CDR1 is SGHRS and CDR2 YFSETQ. The CDR3: CASSSSTTGVNQPQHF. CDR3 DNA: TGCGCCAGCAGCTCCTCTACGACAGGGGTAAATCAGCCCCAGCATTTT.

J is TRBJ1-1 and V is TRBV12-5; the D gene is possibly TRBD1 (6 bases). Per germline, CDR1 LGHNT and CDR2 FRNRAP. The V end was cut by 6 bases, the J end by 1 base, with 12 bases between. This CDR3 is 14 amino acids long. CDR3 sequence reads: CASGAGVGNTEAFF. The CDR3 DNA is TGTGCTAGTGGGGCAGGGGTTGGGAACACTGAAGCTTTCTTT.

J is TRBJ1-2 and V is TRBV4-1, with a tentative D call TRBD1 (5 bases). Germline V lookup: CDR1 MGHRA, CDR2 YSYEKL. This CDR3 contains 17 residues. Trimming took off 0 bases at V and 5 bases at J, with 19 bases between the two ends. The CDR3 DNA reads as TGCGCCAGCAGCCAAGACAGGGCACGACAGACTTTTTATGGCTACACCTTC. Protein product: CASSQDRARQTFYGYTF.

The J gene is TRBJ1-6, the V gene TRBV7-9; 9 bases agree with TRBD1. The CDR3 contains 15 residues. V shed 4 bases, J shed 7 bases, and the junction held 5 bases outside the gene matches. CDR1 is SEHNR, CDR2 FQNEAQ, per germline (reference sequence). The CDR3 nucleotides read TGTGCCAGCAGCTCGTCCGGGACAGGGAATTCACCCCTCCACTTT. It translates to CASSSSGTGNSPLHF.

The V gene is TRBV9, the J gene TRBJ1-3; 8 nucleotides align to TRBD1. Losses at the gene ends were 3 bases for V and 0 bases for J; bases not matched to a gene: 8. The germline CDR1 and CDR2 sequences are SGDLS and YYNGEE. The CDR3 is made up of 17 amino acids. CDR3 in DNA: TGTGCCAGCAGCGAGGGGACAGGCCTGAGCTCTGGAAACACCATATATTTT. Protein: CASSEGTGLSSGNTIYF.

This chain joins TRBV4-3 and TRBJ1-1; a possible D gene is TRBD1 (5 bases). Germline V CDR1 and CDR2: LGHNA, YSLEER. The CDR3 runs 17 residues. V lost 6 bases and J lost 6, with 26 bases in between. In nucleotides, the CDR3 is TGCGCCAGCAGTCGTACATCTGGGAGTGGGGAAGGGGCTGAAGCTTTCTTT. Translating gives CASSRTSGSGEGAEAFF.

The chain couples TRBV5-1 to TRBJ1-1, with a tentative D call TRBD1 (5 bases). Germline CDR1 SGHRS, CDR2 YFSETQ. Trimming removed 0 bases from V and 4 bases from J, with 16 bases in between. The CDR3 totals 16 residues. CDR3 residues: CASSLGRTHLGTEAFF. CDR3 coding DNA: TGCGCCAGCAGCTTGGGTAGGACACACCTGGGCACTGAAGCTTTCTTT. Drawing the rest from reference TRBV5-1 and TRBJ1-1, the complete variable domain is KAGVTQTPRYLIKTRGQQVTLSCSPISGHRSVSWYQQTPGQGLQFLFEYFSETQRNKGNFPGRFSGRQFSNSRSEMNVSTLELGDSALYLCASSLGRTHLGTEAFFGQGTRLTVV.

This chain uses TRBV30 with TRBJ1-5, with TRBD1 as a possible D gene (5 bases). The germline V and J ends were trimmed by 5 bases and 2 bases, with 10 bases remaining between them. Germline CDR1 GTSNPN, CDR2 SVGIG (reference sequence). The CDR3 extends over 13 amino acids. The CDR3 DNA reads as TGTGCCTGGTGCCGCAGGGGCAATCAGCCCCAGCATTTT. Protein sequence: CAWCRRGNQPQHF.

The chain combines TRBV10-1 with TRBJ2-2; tentative D call: TRBD2 (5 bases). CDR3 length: 14 residues. Germline assignment: CDR1 WNHNN and CDR2 SYGVQD (reference sequence). V gave up 0 bases and J gave up 7 bases, with 9 bases separating them. The CDR3 spells CASSESGGGGELFF. The CDR3 DNA reads TGCGCCAGCAGTGAGTCAGGAGGCGGCGGGGAGCTGTTTTTT.

The chain joins TRBV7-9 to TRBJ2-6, with 8 bases identical to TRBD2. CDR1 and CDR2 from the germline V gene are SEHNR and FQNEAQ (reference sequence). Trimming removed 1 base from V and 0 bases from J; junction bases left unmatched: 8. The CDR3 has 19 residues. The CDR3 region is CASSLGSGGAYSGANVLTF. CDR3 DNA: TGTGCCAGCAGCTTAGGATCCGGGGGGGCGTACTCTGGGGCCAACGTCCTGACTTTC. Combining the CDR3 with reference TRBV7-9 and TRBJ2-6 gives the whole variable domain DTGVSQNPRHKITKRGQNVTFRCDPISEHNRLYWYRQTLGQGPEFLTYFQNEAQLEKSRLLSDRFSAERPKGSFSTLEIQRTEQGDSAMYLCASSLGSGGAYSGANVLTFGAGSRLTVL.

The rearrangement joins TRBV28 to TRBJ1-3; tentatively, D is TRBD1 (5 bases). Deletions cut 5 bases from V and 4 bases from J, with 15 bases between. Looked up from germline, CDR1 is MDHEN and CDR2 is SYDVKM. This CDR3 has 15 amino acids. The DNA for the CDR3 is TGTGCCAGCAGTATCTGGCAGGGAGGAGGAAACACCATATATTTT. It is translated as CASSIWQGGGNTIYF.

V usage is TRBV19 and J usage is TRBJ1-2; the match to TRBD1 covers 9 bases. Germline V CDR1 and CDR2: LNHDA, SQIVND (reference sequence). The CDR3 loop spans 14 amino acids. The junction had 4 bases not matched to a gene; V was cut back by 6 bases and J by 2 bases. CDR3 coding DNA: TGTGCCAGTAGGAGGGACAGGGAAAACTATGGCTACACCTTC. It encodes CASRRDRENYGYTF.

The V gene is TRBV3-1 (or the pseudogene TRBV3-2), the J gene TRBJ2-4; perhaps TRBD1 as D (6 bases). V was pared by 5 bases and J by 2 bases, with 10 bases between. The CDR3 sequence is 14 residues long. CDR1 is LGHDT, CDR2 YNNKEL, per germline (reference sequence). The chain's CDR3 is CASSAQGSKNIQYF. The CDR3 DNA follows: TGTGCCAGCAGCGCACAGGGCTCCAAAAACATTCAGTACTTC.

This chain uses TRBV6-5 with TRBJ2-1, with D perhaps matching TRBD2 (5 bases). Trimming took off 2 bases at V and 0 bases at J, with 8 bases between the two ends. The germline V gene has CDR1 MNHEY and CDR2 SVGAGI. This CDR3 contains 15 residues. The CDR3 DNA is TGTGCCAGCAGTTACGGGAGTAGCTCCTACAATGAGCAGTTCTTC. This translates into CASSYGSSSYNEQFF.

The rearrangement uses TRBV27 and TRBJ1-4; D is ambiguous. CDR3 length equals 14 residues. Germline V gene data show CDR1 as MNHEY and CDR2 as SMNVEV (reference sequence). V was pared by 8 bases and J by 8 bases, with 18 bases between. The CDR3 nucleotides are TGTGCCAGCGGTGATCCCCAAGGAATGGAAAAACTGTTTTTT. Its protein is CASGDPQGMEKLFF. The full variable domain, completed using reference TRBV27 and TRBJ1-4, is EAQVTQNPRYLITVTGKKLTVTCSQNMNHEYMSWYRQDPGLGLRQIYYSMNVEVTDKGDVPEGYKVSRKEKRNFPLILESPSPNQTSLYFCASGDPQGMEKLFFGSGTQLSVL.

The V gene is TRBV7-2, the J gene TRBJ2-7; D may be TRBD1 (5 bases). The germline V gene encodes CDR1 SGHTA and CDR2 FQGNSA. Trimming removed 5 bases at V and 3 bases at J, with 17 bases between. The CDR3 consists of 15 residues. The CDR3 region is CASSGAASPNYEQYF. The CDR3 coding sequence is TGTGCCAGCAGCGGGGCAGCCAGCCCCAACTACGAGCAGTACTTC.

V is TRBV4-2 and J is TRBJ2-1; TRBD2 aligns across 9 bases. Looked up from germline, CDR1 is LGHNA and CDR2 is YNFKEQ. Losses at the gene ends were 0 bases for V and 6 bases for J; bases not matched to a gene: 6. CDR3 length: 16 amino acids. CDR3 in DNA: TGTGCCAGCAGCCAAGATCATGCGGGGGGGTTCAATGAGCAGTTCTTC. The encoded protein is CASSQDHAGGFNEQFF.

V is TRBV7-2 and J is TRBJ1-2; 8 bases line up with TRBD1. The V gene end was trimmed by 0 bases and the J gene end by 3 bases; junction bases not matched to a gene: 6. There are 16 residues in the CDR3. Germline V gene sequence: CDR1 SGHTA, CDR2 FQGNSA. The CDR3 sequence: CASSLAGQGADYGYTF. CDR3 sequence (DNA): TGTGCCAGCAGCTTAGCGGGGCAGGGGGCCGACTATGGCTACACCTTC.